This record covers a single TCR beta chain. Its antigen is still unknown. The primer mix had 60 Vbeta and 13 Jbeta primers. Repertoires were generated with immunoSEQ multiplex PCR, while TCRdb's copy carries only in-frame clones and drops some. This sample carries around 91,000 clones, around 80% of them seen once, and the ten largest clones take approximately 4.8%. Participants comprised healthy donors of bone marrow. This sample stems from a study of cytomegalovirus exposure and HLA in healthy donors. Overall study context: The study's early data release held roughly 91 million unique TCRs from HLA-typed donors. Study findings and constraints: Prior analysis indicated that the majority of TCR beta V segments exhibited productivity approximately 87% or approximately 30% of the time. Several of the most significant clusters appeared, in a later analysis, to be linked to common viral pathogens.

What was sequenced was PBMCs. This receptor was obtained from a male donor in good health and CMV-seropositive.

The CDR3 loop reads CATRRNTEAFF. The CDR3 nucleotides are TGTGCCACGCGTCGGAACACTGAAGCTTTCTTT. The genes are TRBV19 and TRBJ1-1; D remains ambiguous. This CDR3 spans 11 amino acids. Trimming stripped 10 bases from V and 1 base from J, with 7 bases between. CDR1 is LNHDA and CDR2 is SQIVND in the germline V gene (reference sequence).